These 18 T cell receptor beta chains share one sample of origin, sequenced in a study of CD8 T cells in ankylosing spondylitis. Each CDR3 protein is one row after TCRdb ran MiXCR on the 5' RACE reads. The sample has approximately 300,000 distinct CDR3 sequences, 15% to 20% seen once. Sequences were obtained from blood, either unsorted or a sorted T cell fraction (not recorded which). The receptors were sampled from a male donor with ankylosing spondylitis or in good health (not recorded which).

The chain recombines TRBV5-5 with TRBJ1-2, with a tentative D call TRBD1 (5 bases). CDR3 size: 14 residues. Germline CDR1 SGHKS, CDR2 YYEKEE (reference sequence). Trimming cost V 10 bases and J 4 bases, with 20 bases left between them. CDR3 region: CAGAEDPSGYGYTF. Here the CDR3 DNA reads TGTGCCGGGGCGGAAGACCCTTCGGGCTATGGCTACACCTTC.

The V call is TRBV12-3 or TRBV12-4, the J call TRBJ2-1; TRBD2 matches 10 bases. The CDR3 has 15 amino acids. V shed 3 bases and J 6 bases; nucleotides not matched to a gene: 5. DNA of the CDR3: TGTGCCAGCAGTTTCGTCGAGCGGGAGGGCAATGAGCAGTTCTTC. Amino acids: CASSFVEREGNEQFF.

The chain couples TRBV5-5 to TRBJ1-2; D possibly corresponds to TRBD1 (5 bases). Between the trimmed V and J ends, which lost 5 bases and 0 bases, there was a span of 14 bases. This CDR3 contains 15 residues. CDR1 is SGHKS, CDR2 YYEKEE, per germline (reference sequence). CDR3 loop: CASRFRDRTNYGYTF. CDR3 bases: TGTGCCAGCAGGTTCCGGGACCGTACTAACTATGGCTACACCTTC.

This clonotype was seen repeatedly, ten times or more. V gene TRBV10-1 combines with J gene TRBJ2-7, with 8 bases aligning to TRBD2. Germline CDR1 and CDR2: WNHNN and SYGVQD (reference sequence). V was pared by 9 bases and J by 1 base, with 11 bases of the junction left unmatched. This CDR3 region has 15 residues. CDR3 bases: TGCGCCAGGCCCCCCACCGCGGGAGGTTCCTACGAGCAGTACGTC. This gives the protein CARPPTAGGSYEQYV.

The chain joins TRBV6-1 to TRBJ2-1; D tentatively reads TRBD1 or TRBD2 (5 bases each). V was shortened by 2 bases and J by 7 bases, with 6 bases between the two germline ends. Germline V gene lookup returns CDR1 MNHNS and CDR2 SASEGT. This CDR3 spans 12 amino acids. The chain's CDR3 is CASSEWGNEQFF. CDR3 DNA: TGTGCCAGCAGTGAATGGGGGAATGAGCAGTTCTTC.

The chain links TRBV7-3 to TRBJ2-3; TRBD1 might be the D (5 bases). This CDR3 is built from 14 residues. Germline loops: CDR1 SGHTA, CDR2 FQGTGA. V was clipped by 0 bases and J by 8 bases, with 12 bases between them. The CDR3 bases are TGTGCCAGCAGCTTAACGGGGCTAGAGGTTACGCAGTATTTT. It yields the protein CASSLTGLEVTQYF.

The rearrangement joins TRBV3-1 to TRBJ2-7, with D maybe TRBD1 (6 bases). Germline V gene lookup returns CDR1 LGHDT and CDR2 YNNKEL (reference sequence). The CDR3 spans 13 residues. V lost 5 bases, J lost 6 bases, and 14 bases lay in between. In DNA, the CDR3 is TGTGCCAGCAGCGGATCTAACAGGGCCGAGCAGTACGTC. Translating gives CASSGSNRAEQYV.

This clonotype has more than one count but fewer than ten. The chain has TRBV7-7 and TRBJ2-5; D call uncertain. V was trimmed by 5 bases and J by 4 bases, leaving 8 bases between them. Per the germline V gene, CDR1 is SSHAT and CDR2 is FNYEAQ (reference sequence). This CDR3 has 12 residues. CDR3 region: CASSPDRETQYF. In nucleotides, the CDR3 is TGTGCCAGCAGCCCCGACCGAGAGACCCAGTACTTC.

The gene calls are TRBV6-1 and TRBJ1-6, with D maybe TRBD1 (5 bases). This CDR3 is 12 amino acids long. With 2 bases removed from V and 14 bases from J, the gap between germline ends came to 10 bases. Germline lookup yields CDR1 MNHNS and CDR2 SASEGT. CDR3 sequence (DNA): TGTGCCAGCAGTGAATTGGGACTGGCCCTCCACTTT. Translating it yields CASSELGLALHF.

Many counts were recorded for this clonotype. The rearrangement joins TRBV29-1 to TRBJ1-3, with 8 positions matching TRBD1. The CDR3 totals 13 residues. Trimming removed 6 bases from V and 4 bases from J; junction bases left unmatched: 5. Germline values: CDR1 SQVTM, CDR2 ANQGSEA. Here the CDR3 DNA reads TGCAGCGTCGGACAGGGAATAGGAAACACCATATATTTT. Its protein is CSVGQGIGNTIYF.

CDR3 DNA: TGTGCCAGCAAACTTGACCGCACAGATACGCAGTATTTT. This encodes CASKLDRTDTQYF. V is TRBV2 and J is TRBJ2-3, with D uncertain. The germline CDR1 and CDR2 sequences are SNHLY and FYNNEI. The CDR3 contains 13 residues. Trimming took off 7 bases at V and 1 base at J, with 9 bases between the two ends.

This clonotype has a handful of counts. The CDR3 DNA reads TGTGCCAGCAGTTCACTAGGGACAGGGAGCACCATATATTTT. It is translated as CASSSLGTGSTIYF. The V and J genes are TRBV12-3 or TRBV12-4 and TRBJ1-3; 9 bases are a match to TRBD1. V lost 4 bases, J lost 9 bases, and 7 bases stayed unmatched. The CDR3 sequence is 14 residues long.

CDR3 protein: CASSEAWNTGELFF. CDR3 nucleotide sequence: TGTGCCAGCAGTGAAGCGTGGAACACCGGGGAGCTGTTTTTT. The chain has TRBV6-1 and TRBJ2-2; D remains ambiguous. Germline CDR1 is MNHNS and CDR2 is SASEGT. V lost 0 bases and J 1 base, leaving 3 bases between the germline ends. The CDR3 sequence is 14 residues long.

V usage is TRBV20-1 and J usage is TRBJ2-2, with TRBD2 matching 8 bases. CDR3 length: 16 amino acids. The germline V gene encodes CDR1 DFQATT and CDR2 SNEGSKA (reference sequence). Trimming took 6 bases from V and 3 from J; bases not matched to a gene: 12. This CDR3 reads CSAPRRREAYTGELFF. The CDR3 DNA reads as TGCAGTGCCCCCCGGAGGCGGGAGGCATACACCGGGGAGCTGTTTTTT.

This clonotype came up a few times. CDR3 bases: TGCAGCGTTGCGACAGGGGGAAACTATGGCTACACCTTC. As protein: CSVATGGNYGYTF. This chain links TRBV29-1 with TRBJ1-2; TRBD1 matches at 9 bases. The V segment lost 4 bases and the J segment 2 bases; nucleotides outside the gene matches: 2. The CDR3 runs to 13 residues. Germline lookup yields CDR1 SQVTM and CDR2 ANQGSEA. Combining the CDR3 with reference TRBV29-1 and TRBJ1-2 gives the whole variable domain SAVISQKPSRDICQRGTSLTIQCQVDSQVTMMFWYRQQPGQSLTLIATANQGSEATYESGFVIDKFPISRPNLTFSTLTVSNMSPEDSSIYLCSVATGGNYGYTFGSGTRLTVV.

J is TRBJ2-5 and V is TRBV7-2; either TRBD1 or TRBD2 may supply D (6 bases each). The germline V gene has CDR1 SGHTA and CDR2 FQGNSA. The CDR3 is 17 amino acids. V shed 5 bases and J shed 4 bases, with 23 bases lying between them. CDR3 loop: CASSRTRGRLAGETQYF. DNA of the CDR3: TGTGCCAGCAGCCGGACACGGGGGCGACTGGCAGGAGAGACCCAGTACTTC.

This clonotype was detected only a few times. This chain joins TRBV5-1 and TRBJ1-6; D gene ambiguous. CDR1 is SGHRS and CDR2 is YFSETQ in the germline V gene. This CDR3 is 15 amino acids long. The germline V and J ends were trimmed by 0 bases and 3 bases, with 7 bases remaining between them. In DNA form, the CDR3 reads TGCGCCAGCAGCTTGGACGGTCGCTATAATTCACCCCTCCACTTT. Protein: CASSLDGRYNSPLHF.

The CDR3 loop is CAISEQGRSNQPQHF. In DNA form, the CDR3 reads TGTGCCATCAGTGAGCAGGGTCGGAGCAATCAGCCCCAGCATTTT. This chain connects TRBV10-3 to TRBJ1-5, with D possibly TRBD1 on 5 matching bases. CDR1 ENHRY and CDR2 SYGVKD come from the germline V gene. CDR3 length: 15 amino acids. Trimming left V 2 bases short and J 1 base short, with 9 bases between.